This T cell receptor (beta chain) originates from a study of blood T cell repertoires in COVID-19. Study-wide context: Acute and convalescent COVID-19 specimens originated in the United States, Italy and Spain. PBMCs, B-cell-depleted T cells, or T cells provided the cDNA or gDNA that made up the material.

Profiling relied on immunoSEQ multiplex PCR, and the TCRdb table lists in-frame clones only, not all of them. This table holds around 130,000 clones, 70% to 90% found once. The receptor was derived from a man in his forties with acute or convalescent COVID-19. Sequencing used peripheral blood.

The CDR3 region has the DNA TGTGCCAGCAGCGTCCACGGCAGCCTAGCGGGACCCTACGAGCAGTACTTC. Its protein product is CASSVHGSLAGPYEQYF. The V call is TRBV9, the J call TRBJ2-7; 9 bases agree with TRBD2. The CDR3 extends over 17 amino acids. Germline V gene lookup returns CDR1 SGDLS and CDR2 YYNGEE. V lost 2 bases to trimming and J lost 2 bases; unmatched junction nucleotides: 11.